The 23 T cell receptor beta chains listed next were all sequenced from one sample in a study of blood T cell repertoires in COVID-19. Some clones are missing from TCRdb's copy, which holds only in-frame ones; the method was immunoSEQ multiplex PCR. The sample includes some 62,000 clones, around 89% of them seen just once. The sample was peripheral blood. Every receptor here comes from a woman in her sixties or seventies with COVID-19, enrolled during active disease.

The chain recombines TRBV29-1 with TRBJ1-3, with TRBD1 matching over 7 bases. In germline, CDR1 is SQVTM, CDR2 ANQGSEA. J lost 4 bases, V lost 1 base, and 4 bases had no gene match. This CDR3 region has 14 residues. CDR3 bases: TGCAGCGTTGAAGGGCAGGGGGTCGGAAACACCATATATTTT. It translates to CSVEGQGVGNTIYF.

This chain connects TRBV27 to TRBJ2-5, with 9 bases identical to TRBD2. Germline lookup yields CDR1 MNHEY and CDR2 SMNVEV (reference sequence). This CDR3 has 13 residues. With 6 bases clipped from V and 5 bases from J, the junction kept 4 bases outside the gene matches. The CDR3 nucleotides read TGTGCCAGCAGAGTTAGCGGGAGTGAGACCCAGTACTTC. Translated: CASRVSGSETQYF.

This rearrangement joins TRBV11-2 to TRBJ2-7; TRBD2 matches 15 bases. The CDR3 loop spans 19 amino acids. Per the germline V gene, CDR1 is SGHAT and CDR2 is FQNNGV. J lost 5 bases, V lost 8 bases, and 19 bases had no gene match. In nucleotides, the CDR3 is TGTGCCAGCCGTAGCGGGCAGGGCCGGACTAGCGGGAGGGCCGACGAGCAGTACTTC. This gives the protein CASRSGQGRTSGRADEQYF.

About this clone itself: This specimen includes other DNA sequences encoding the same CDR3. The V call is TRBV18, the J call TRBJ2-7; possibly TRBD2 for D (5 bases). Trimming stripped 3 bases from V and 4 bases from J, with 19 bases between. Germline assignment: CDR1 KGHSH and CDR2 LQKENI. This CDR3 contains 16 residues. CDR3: CASSPGSDFFTYEQYF. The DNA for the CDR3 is TGTGCCAGCTCACCGGGTTCGGACTTTTTTACTTACGAGCAGTACTTC.

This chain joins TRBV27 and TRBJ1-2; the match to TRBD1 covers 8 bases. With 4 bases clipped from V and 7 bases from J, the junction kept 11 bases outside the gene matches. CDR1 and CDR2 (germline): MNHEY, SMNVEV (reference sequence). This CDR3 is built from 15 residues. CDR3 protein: CASSSAGRDRSGYTF. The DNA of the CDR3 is TGTGCCAGCAGTTCCGCGGGCCGGGACAGGTCTGGCTACACCTTC.

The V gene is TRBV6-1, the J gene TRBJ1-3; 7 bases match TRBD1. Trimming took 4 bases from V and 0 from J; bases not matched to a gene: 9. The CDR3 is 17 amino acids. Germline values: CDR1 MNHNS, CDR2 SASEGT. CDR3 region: CASSVSTGTLSGNTIYF. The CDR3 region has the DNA TGTGCCAGCAGTGTCTCGACAGGGACCCTCTCTGGAAACACCATATATTTT.

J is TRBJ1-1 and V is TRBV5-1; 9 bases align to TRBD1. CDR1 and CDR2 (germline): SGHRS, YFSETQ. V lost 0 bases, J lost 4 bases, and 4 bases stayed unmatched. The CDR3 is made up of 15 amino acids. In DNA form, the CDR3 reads TGCGCCAGCAGCTTGGCCGGACAGGGGTTCACTGAAGCTTTCTTT. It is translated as CASSLAGQGFTEAFF.

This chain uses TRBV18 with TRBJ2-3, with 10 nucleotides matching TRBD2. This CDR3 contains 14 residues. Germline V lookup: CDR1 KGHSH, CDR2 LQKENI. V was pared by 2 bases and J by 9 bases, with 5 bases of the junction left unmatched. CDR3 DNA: TGTGCCAGCTCACCAGGAGCGGGAGGGATCACGCAGTATTTT. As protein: CASSPGAGGITQYF.

The CDR3 protein is CASSGGTSGRLNEQFF. The CDR3 nucleotides are TGTGCCAGCAGTGGCGGGACTAGCGGGAGGTTGAATGAGCAGTTCTTC. The chain employs TRBV6-4 and TRBJ2-1, with TRBD2 identical over 15 bases. This CDR3 is 16 amino acids long. V trimming: 4 bases; J trimming: 7 bases; junction bases outside the gene matches: 5. CDR1 and CDR2 (germline): MRHNA, SNTAGT.

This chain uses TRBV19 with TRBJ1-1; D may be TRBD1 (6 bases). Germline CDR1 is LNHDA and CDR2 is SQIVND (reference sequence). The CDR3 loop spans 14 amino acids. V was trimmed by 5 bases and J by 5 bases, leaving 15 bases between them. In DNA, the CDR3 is TGTGCCAGTAGTGTAGCAGGGGTTCGAACTGAAGCTTTCTTT. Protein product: CASSVAGVRTEAFF.

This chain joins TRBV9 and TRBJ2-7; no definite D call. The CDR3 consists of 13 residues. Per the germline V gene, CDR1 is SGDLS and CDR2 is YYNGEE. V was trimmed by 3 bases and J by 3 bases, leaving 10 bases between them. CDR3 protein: CASSADTVYEQYF. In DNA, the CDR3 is TGTGCCAGCAGCGCCGACACAGTCTACGAGCAGTACTTC. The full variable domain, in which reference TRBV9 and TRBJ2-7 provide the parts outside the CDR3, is DSGVTQTPKHLITATGQRVTLRCSPRSGDLSVYWYQQSLDQGLQFLIQYYNGEERAKGNILERFSAQQFPDLHSELNLSSLELGDSALYFCASSADTVYEQYFGPGTRLTVT.

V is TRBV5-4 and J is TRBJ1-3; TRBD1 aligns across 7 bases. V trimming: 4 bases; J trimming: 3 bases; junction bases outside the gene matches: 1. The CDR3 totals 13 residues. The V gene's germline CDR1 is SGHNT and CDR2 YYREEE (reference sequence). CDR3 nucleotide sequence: TGTGCCAGCAGCAGGGACAGTGGAAACACCATATATTTT. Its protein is CASSRDSGNTIYF.

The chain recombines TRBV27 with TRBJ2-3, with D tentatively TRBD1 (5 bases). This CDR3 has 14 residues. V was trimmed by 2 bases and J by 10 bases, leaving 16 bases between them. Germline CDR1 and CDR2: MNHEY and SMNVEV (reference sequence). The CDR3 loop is CASSLKGLDKPQYF. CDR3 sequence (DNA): TGTGCCAGCAGTTTAAAGGGATTGGACAAACCGCAGTATTTT.

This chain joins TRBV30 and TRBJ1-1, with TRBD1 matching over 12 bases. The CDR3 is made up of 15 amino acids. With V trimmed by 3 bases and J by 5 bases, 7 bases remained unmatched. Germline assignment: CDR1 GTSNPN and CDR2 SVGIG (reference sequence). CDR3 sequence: CAWSSGTGGWTEAFF. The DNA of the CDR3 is TGTGCCTGGAGCTCCGGGACAGGGGGCTGGACTGAAGCTTTCTTT. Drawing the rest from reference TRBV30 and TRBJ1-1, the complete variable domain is SQTIHQWPATLVQPVGSPLSLECTVEGTSNPNLYWYRQAAGRGLQLLFYSVGIGQISSEVPQNLSASRPQDRQFILSSKKLLLSDSGFYLCAWSSGTGGWTEAFFGQGTRLTVV.

CDR3 protein: CATSDSRYGYTF. The CDR3 DNA follows: TGTGCCACCAGTGATTCCCGCTATGGCTACACCTTC. The chain couples TRBV24-1 to TRBJ1-2; D unresolved. This CDR3 contains 12 residues. The germline V gene encodes CDR1 KGHDR and CDR2 SFDVKD. Trimming stripped 2 bases from V and 4 bases from J, with 4 bases between.

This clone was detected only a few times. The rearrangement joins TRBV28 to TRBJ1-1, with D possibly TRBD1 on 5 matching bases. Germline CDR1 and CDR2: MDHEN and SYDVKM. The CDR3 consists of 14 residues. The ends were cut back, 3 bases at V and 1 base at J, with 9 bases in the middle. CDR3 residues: CASSFRVGNTEAFF. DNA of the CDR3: TGTGCCAGCAGTTTCAGGGTTGGGAACACTGAAGCTTTCTTT.

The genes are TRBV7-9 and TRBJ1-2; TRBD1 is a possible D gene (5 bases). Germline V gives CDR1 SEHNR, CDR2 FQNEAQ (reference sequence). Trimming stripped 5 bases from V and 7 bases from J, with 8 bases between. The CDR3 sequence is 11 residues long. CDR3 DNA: TGTGCCAGCAGCCAGGGTTCTGGCTACACCTTC. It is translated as CASSQGSGYTF.

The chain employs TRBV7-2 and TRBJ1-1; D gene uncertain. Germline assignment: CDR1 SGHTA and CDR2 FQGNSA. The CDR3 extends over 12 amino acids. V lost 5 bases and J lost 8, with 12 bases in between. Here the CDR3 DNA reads TGTGCCAGCAGCCTACGACTGAGGGAAGCTTTCTTT. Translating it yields CASSLRLREAFF. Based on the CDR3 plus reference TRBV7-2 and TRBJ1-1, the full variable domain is GAGVSQSPSNKVTEKGKDVELRCDPISGHTALYWYRQSLGQGLEFLIYFQGNSAPDKSGLPSDRFSAERTGGSVSTLTIQRTQQEDSAVYLCASSLRLREAFFGQGTRLTVV.

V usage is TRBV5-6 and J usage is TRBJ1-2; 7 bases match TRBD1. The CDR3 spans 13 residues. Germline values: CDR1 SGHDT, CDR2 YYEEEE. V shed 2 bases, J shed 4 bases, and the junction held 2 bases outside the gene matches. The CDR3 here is CASSLAGGYGYTF. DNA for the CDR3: TGTGCCAGCAGCTTAGCAGGGGGCTATGGCTACACCTTC. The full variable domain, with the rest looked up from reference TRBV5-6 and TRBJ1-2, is DAGVTQSPTHLIKTRGQQVTLRCSPKSGHDTVSWYQQALGQGPQFIFQYYEEEERQRGNFPDRFSGHQFPNYSSELNVNALLLGDSALYLCASSLAGGYGYTFGSGTRLTVV.

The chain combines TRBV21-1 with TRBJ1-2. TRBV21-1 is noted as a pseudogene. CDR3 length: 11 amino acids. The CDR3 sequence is CASSSSRGYTF. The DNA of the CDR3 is TGTGCCAGCAGCAGCTCGAGGGGCTACACCTTC.

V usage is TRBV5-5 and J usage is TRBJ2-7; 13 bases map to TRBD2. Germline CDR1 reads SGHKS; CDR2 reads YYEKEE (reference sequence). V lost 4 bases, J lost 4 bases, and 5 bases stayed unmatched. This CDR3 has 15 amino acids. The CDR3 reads CASSQGTSGIYEQYF. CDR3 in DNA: TGTGCCAGCAGCCAGGGGACTAGCGGGATATACGAGCAGTACTTC.

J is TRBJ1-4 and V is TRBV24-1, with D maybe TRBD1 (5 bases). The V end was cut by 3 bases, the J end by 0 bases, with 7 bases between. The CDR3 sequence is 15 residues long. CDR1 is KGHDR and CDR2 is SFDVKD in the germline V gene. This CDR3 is CATSDGGATNEKLFF. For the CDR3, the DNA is TGTGCCACCAGTGATGGGGGGGCAACTAATGAAAAACTGTTTTTT.

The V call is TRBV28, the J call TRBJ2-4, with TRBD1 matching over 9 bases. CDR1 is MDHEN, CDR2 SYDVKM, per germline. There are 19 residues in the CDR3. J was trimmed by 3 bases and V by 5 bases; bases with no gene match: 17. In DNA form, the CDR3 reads TGTGCCAGCAGTCCTATCGTCATGGAACAGGGGGCTTACAAAAACATTCAGTACTTC. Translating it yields CASSPIVMEQGAYKNIQYF.